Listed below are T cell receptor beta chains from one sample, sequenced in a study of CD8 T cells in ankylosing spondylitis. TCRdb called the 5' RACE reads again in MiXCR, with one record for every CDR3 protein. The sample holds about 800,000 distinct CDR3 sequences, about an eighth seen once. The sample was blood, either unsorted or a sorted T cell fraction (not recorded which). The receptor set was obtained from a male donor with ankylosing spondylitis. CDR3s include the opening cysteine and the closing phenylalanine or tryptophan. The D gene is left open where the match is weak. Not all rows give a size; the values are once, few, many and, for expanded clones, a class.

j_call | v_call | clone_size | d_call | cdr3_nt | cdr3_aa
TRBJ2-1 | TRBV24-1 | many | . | TGTGCCACCAGTGAATACAATGAGCAGTTCTTC | CATSEYNEQFF
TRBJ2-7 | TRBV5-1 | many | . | TGCGCCAGCAGCTTGGGGGTGAACTACGAGCAGTACTTC | CASSLGVNYEQYF
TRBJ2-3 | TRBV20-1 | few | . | TGCAGTGCTATCCGAACCCAGGGGGATACGCAGTATTTT | CSAIRTQGDTQYF
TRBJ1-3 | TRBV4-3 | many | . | TGCGCCAGCAGCCAAGAAAGATACTCTGGAAACACCATATATTTT | CASSQERYSGNTIYF
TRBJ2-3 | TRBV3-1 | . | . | TGTGCCAGCAGCCAAAGAAGACTATCTTCTAGCACAGATACGCAGTATTTT | CASSQRRLSSSTDTQYF
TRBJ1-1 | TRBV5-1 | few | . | TGCGCCAGCAGCCACACTAAGGACACTGAAGCTTTCTTT | CASSHTKDTEAFF
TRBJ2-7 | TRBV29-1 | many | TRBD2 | TGCAGCGTTGCGGCTAGCGGCTCCTACGAGCAGTACTTC | CSVAASGSYEQYF
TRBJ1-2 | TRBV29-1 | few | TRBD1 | TGCAGCGTTGAGATGACAGGGTTTAACTATGGCTACACCTTC | CSVEMTGFNYGYTF
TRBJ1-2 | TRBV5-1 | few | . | TGCGCCAGCAGCCGATCCAGGGAGTCAGCTGGCTACACCTTC | CASSRSRESAGYTF
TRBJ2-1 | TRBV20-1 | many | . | TGCAGTGCTAGCCCCGGGACCCAAAATGAGCAGTTCTTC | CSASPGTQNEQFF
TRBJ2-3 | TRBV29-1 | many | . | TGCAGCGTTGCCGCGCGAGGGCTGAACACAGATACGCAGTATTTT | CSVAARGLNTDTQYF
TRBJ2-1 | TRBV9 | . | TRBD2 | TGTGCCAGCAGCGAGGGACTAGCCTCCAGCAATGAGCAGTTCTTC | CASSEGLASSNEQFF
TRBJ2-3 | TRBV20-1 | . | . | TGCAGTGCTAAACGTGGGAGTGGCGCAGATACGCAGTATTTT | CSAKRGSGADTQYF
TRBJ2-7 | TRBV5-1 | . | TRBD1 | TGCGCCAGCAGCTTGGGACAGGGGTATTGGGAGCAGTACTTC | CASSLGQGYWEQYF
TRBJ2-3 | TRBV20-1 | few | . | TGCAGTGCTCCTCGGGACACCCTCACAGATACGCAGTATTTT | CSAPRDTLTDTQYF
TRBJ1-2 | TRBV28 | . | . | TGTGCCAGCAGTTATGACACTGGCTACACCTTC | CASSYDTGYTF
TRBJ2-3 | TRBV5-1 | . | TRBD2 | TGCGCCAGCCATAGCGGGGCTAGCACAGATACGCAGTATTTT | CASHSGASTDTQYF
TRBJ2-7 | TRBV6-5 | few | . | TGTGCCAGCAGTTACGCCAGGGGGGCTGCCTACGAGCAGTACTTC | CASSYARGAAYEQYF
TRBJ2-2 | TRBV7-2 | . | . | TGTGCCAGCAGCTTAGCGCCCTGGGACACCGGGGAGCTGTTTTTT | CASSLAPWDTGELFF
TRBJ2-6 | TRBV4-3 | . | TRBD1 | TGCGCCAGCAGCTGGACAGGGGCCGGGGCCAACGTCCTGACTTTC | CASSWTGAGANVLTF